A selection of T cell receptor beta chains follows, all from one sample in a study of blood T cell repertoires in COVID-19. Data came from immunoSEQ multiplex PCR; TCRdb stores just in-frame clones and leaves some out. Counted here are about 230,000 clones, 70% to 85% occurring once; the ten biggest clones make up around 2%. Sequenced sample: PBMCs or T cells enriched from blood (not recorded which). The source is a man aged 60 to 69 who had recovered from COVID-19. Each CDR3 is given with its conserved first and last residue. D genes are given only for firm matches.

j_call d_call v_call cdr3_aa
TRBJ1-2 NA TRBV28 CASGRGGYTF
TRBJ2-1 TRBD1 TRBV7-9 CASSYLWGQDPYNEQFF
TRBJ1-1 TRBD1 TRBV18 CASSSVQGLNTEAFF
TRBJ2-7 TRBD2 TRBV7-8 CASSQLPAGGLYEQYF
TRBJ2-5 NA TRBV29-1 CSVERWESETQYF
TRBJ1-2 NA TRBV6-5 CASSPGGPRDYGYTF
TRBJ1-2 NA TRBV11-3 CASSLDRDTPRWGYTF
TRBJ1-4 NA TRBV7-8 CASSQAGPGAATNEKLFF
TRBJ2-1 TRBD1 TRBV11-3 CASSLGQGQGADNEQFF
TRBJ2-2 TRBD2 TRBV10-3 CAISAASGGSLSNTGELFF
TRBJ2-1 NA TRBV11-2 CASSLLGTHGGEQFF
TRBJ2-1 NA TRBV3-1/TRBV3-2 CASSQEGRGSYNEQFF
TRBJ2-2 TRBD1 TRBV5-6 CASSMTDRGLIGELFF
TRBJ2-1 TRBD1 TRBV27 CASSLTGGSYNEQFF
TRBJ1-2 NA TRBV4-3 CASSQDPVSGYTF
TRBJ1-4 NA TRBV19 CASSLGANTIPFNEKLFF
TRBJ1-5 NA TRBV7-8 CASSLPGGINQPQHF
TRBJ2-5 NA TRBV14 CASSQVLSPRGWETQYF
TRBJ1-2 TRBD1 TRBV27 CASSLNRDRGHGYTF
TRBJ2-7 TRBD2 TRBV5-4 CASRDGTSGPYEQYF
TRBJ2-3 NA TRBV6-2/TRBV6-3 CASSNDETDTQYF
TRBJ1-2 NA TRBV7-2 CASSLGRRGYGYTF
TRBJ2-3 TRBD1 TRBV6-1 CASSDGWVRGYTDTQYF
TRBJ1-1 NA TRBV6-5 CASSWEGNTEAFF
TRBJ2-1 TRBD2 TRBV7-8 CASSLALRSSGLRNEQFF
TRBJ2-2 NA TRBV5-1 CASSFWTPNTGELFF
TRBJ2-1 TRBD2 TRBV6-2/TRBV6-3 CASSYSWASGSHNEQFF
TRBJ2-1 NA TRBV20-1 CSARTRGEQFF
TRBJ1-2 NA TRBV19 CASNHRVTDGYTF
TRBJ1-4 NA TRBV2 CATQGSYEKLFF
TRBJ2-7 TRBD2 TRBV7-6 CASSLGLAGSYEQYF
TRBJ2-3 NA TRBV11-3 CASSIGSTDTQYF
TRBJ2-1 TRBD2 TRBV7-8 CASSGWTSGGAADEQFF
TRBJ1-1 TRBD1 TRBV2 CASSPGQGNTEAFF
TRBJ2-1 TRBD2 TRBV7-2 CASSARPTSGVKGEQFF
TRBJ1-4 TRBD1 TRBV5-4 CASSFGGQGAKKLFF
TRBJ2-1 TRBD1 TRBV15 CATSGPGTGWGNEQFF